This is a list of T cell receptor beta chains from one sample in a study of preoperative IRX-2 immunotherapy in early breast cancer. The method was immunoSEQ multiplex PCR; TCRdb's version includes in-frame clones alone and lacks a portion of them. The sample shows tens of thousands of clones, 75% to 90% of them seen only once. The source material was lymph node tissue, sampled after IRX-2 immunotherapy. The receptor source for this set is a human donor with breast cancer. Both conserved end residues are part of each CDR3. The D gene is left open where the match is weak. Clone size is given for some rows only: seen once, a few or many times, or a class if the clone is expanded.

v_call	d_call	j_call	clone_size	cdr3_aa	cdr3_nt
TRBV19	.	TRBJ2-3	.	CASSIGRGRGTQYF	TGTGCCAGTAGTATAGGACGGGGTCGGGGTACGCAGTATTTT
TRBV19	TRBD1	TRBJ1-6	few	CASRPRTGGYSPLHF	TGTGCCAGTAGACCCCGGACAGGGGGTTATTCACCCCTCCACTTT
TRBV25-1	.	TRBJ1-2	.	CASSEFQDNYGYTF	TGTGCCAGCAGTGAATTTCAGGATAACTATGGCTACACCTTC
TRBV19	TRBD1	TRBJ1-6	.	CASSTQQGARSPLHF	TGTGCCAGTAGTACCCAACAGGGGGCTCGTTCACCCCTCCACTTT
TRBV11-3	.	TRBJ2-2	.	CASSRRDTSTGELFF	TGTGCCAGCAGCCGACGGGACACCAGCACCGGGGAGCTGTTTTTT
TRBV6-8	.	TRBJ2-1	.	CASRRGTAGYNEQFF	TGTGCCAGCAGGAGGGGGACGGCAGGATACAATGAGCAGTTCTTC
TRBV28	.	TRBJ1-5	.	CASSLLSDSFNQPQHF	TGTGCCAGCAGTTTGCTAAGCGACAGCTTCAATCAGCCCCAGCATTTT
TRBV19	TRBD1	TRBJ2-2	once	CASRRQGTGELFF	TGTGCCAGTAGGAGACAGGGCACCGGGGAGCTGTTTTTT
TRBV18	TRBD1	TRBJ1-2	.	CASLFTGTDGYTF	TGTGCCAGCTTATTCACCGGGACAGATGGCTACACCTTC
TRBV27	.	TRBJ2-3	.	CAISDGRDADTQYF	TGTGCCATCAGTGACGGCAGGGACGCAGATACGCAGTATTTT
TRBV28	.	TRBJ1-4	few	CASRPDRPTNEKLFF	TGTGCCAGCAGACCCGACAGGCCAACTAATGAAAAACTGTTTTTT
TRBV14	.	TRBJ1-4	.	CASSQVGGEKLFF	TGTGCCAGCAGCCAAGTGGGGGGTGAAAAACTGTTTTTT
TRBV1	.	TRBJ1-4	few	CASSQVGQRNEKLFF	TGCGCCAGCAGCCAAGTGGGACAGCGAAATGAAAAACTGTTTTTT
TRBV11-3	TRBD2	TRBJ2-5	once	CASSLTGTSETQYF	TGTGCCAGCAGCTTAACCGGGACTAGCGAGACCCAGTACTTC
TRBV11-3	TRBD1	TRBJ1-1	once	CASSLFGTGVGTEAFF	TGTGCCAGCAGCTTATTTGGGACAGGGGTAGGAACTGAAGCTTTCTTT
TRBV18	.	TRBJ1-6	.	CASSPGHQNSPLHF	TGTGCCAGCTCACCGGGACATCAAAATTCACCCCTCCACTTT
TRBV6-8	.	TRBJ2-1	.	CASSSSAGGGYNEQFF	TGTGCCAGCAGTTCCTCTGCAGGGGGAGGCTACAATGAGCAGTTCTTC
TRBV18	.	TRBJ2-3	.	CASSPSEDTQYF	TGTGCCAGCTCACCGTCGGAAGATACGCAGTATTTT
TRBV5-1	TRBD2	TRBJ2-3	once	CASTKRTSGTYSSTDTQYF	TGCGCCAGCACCAAAAGGACTAGCGGGACCTATTCTAGCACAGATACGCAGTATTTT
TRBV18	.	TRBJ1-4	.	CASSTQGRQEKLFF	TGTGCCAGCTCAACCCAGGGTCGGCAAGAAAAACTGTTTTTT
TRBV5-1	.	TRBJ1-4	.	CASSFGRQTATNEKLFF	TGCGCCAGCAGCTTCGGTAGACAGACTGCAACTAATGAAAAACTGTTTTTT
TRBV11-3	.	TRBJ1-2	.	CASSPGQGSYGYTF	TGTGCCAGCAGCCCAGGCCAGGGGAGCTATGGCTACACCTTC
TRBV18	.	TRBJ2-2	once	CASSPRRPGQTNTGELFF	TGTGCCAGCTCACCGCGGCGTCCGGGACAAACGAACACCGGGGAGCTGTTTTTT
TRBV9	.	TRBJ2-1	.	CASSPPAPNEQFF	TGTGCCAGCAGCCCCCCCGCACCCAATGAGCAGTTCTTC
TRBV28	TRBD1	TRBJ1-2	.	CASSLLVGTGDGYTF	TGTGCCAGCAGTTTACTCGTCGGGACAGGGGATGGCTACACCTTC
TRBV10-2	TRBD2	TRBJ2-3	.	CASSVAPAGADTQYF	TGCGCCAGCAGTGTGGCCCCAGCGGGGGCCGATACGCAGTATTTT
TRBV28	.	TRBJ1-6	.	CASSLGGSDSPLHF	TGTGCCAGCAGTTTAGGAGGCTCGGATTCACCCCTCCACTTT
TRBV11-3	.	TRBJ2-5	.	CASAATGTAQETQYF	TGTGCCAGCGCCGCTACAGGGACCGCACAAGAGACCCAGTACTTC
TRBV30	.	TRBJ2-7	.	CAWSVNGQTYEQYF	TGTGCCTGGAGTGTAAACGGCCAAACCTACGAGCAGTACTTC
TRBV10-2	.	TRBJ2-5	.	CASSVRVQETQYF	TGCGCCAGCAGTGTGAGGGTCCAAGAGACCCAGTACTTC
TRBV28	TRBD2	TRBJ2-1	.	CASKNWGGLDYNEQFF	TGTGCCAGCAAAAACTGGGGGGGACTAGATTACAATGAGCAGTTCTTC
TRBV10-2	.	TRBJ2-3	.	CASTEGTHTDTQYF	TGCGCCAGCACCGAGGGCACGCACACAGATACGCAGTATTTT
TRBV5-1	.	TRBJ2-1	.	CASSWTGRRQGLNEQFF	TGCGCCAGCAGCTGGACGGGTCGGAGACAGGGACTTAATGAGCAGTTCTTC
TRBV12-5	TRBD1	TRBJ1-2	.	CASGLGQGVSYTF	TGTGCTAGTGGTTTGGGACAGGGGGTTAGCTACACCTTC
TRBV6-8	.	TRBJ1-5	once	CASILTQSNQPQHF	TGTGCCAGCATCCTCACCCAGAGCAATCAGCCCCAGCATTTT